What follows are 30 T cell receptor beta chains derived from one specimen sequenced in a study of blood T cell repertoires in COVID-19. Generated by immunoSEQ multiplex PCR, the TCRdb table keeps only in-frame clones and is missing some. The sample has 170,000 or so clones, around 85% seen once; the top ten hold roughly 6%. Sequenced: PBMCs or T cells enriched from blood (not recorded which). The source of these receptors is a man between 40 and 49 years old who had recovered from COVID-19.

The V gene is TRBV2, the J gene TRBJ2-4; D perhaps matches TRBD1 (6 bases). The germline gives CDR1 SNHLY, CDR2 FYNNEI. Trimming removed 4 bases from V and 0 bases from J, with 13 bases in between. The length of the CDR3 is 16 residues. CDR3 residues: CASSADRMIAKNIQYF. As DNA, the CDR3 is TGTGCCAGCAGTGCTGACAGGATGATAGCCAAAAACATTCAGTACTTC.

The V call is TRBV7-9, the J call TRBJ1-3; possible D gene TRBD1, 5 bases. CDR3 length: 17 amino acids. V lost 3 bases to trimming and J lost 2 bases, with 17 bases between them. Germline lookup yields CDR1 SEHNR and CDR2 FQNEAQ (reference sequence). CDR3 residues: CASSFAGRGRPGNTIYF. DNA for the CDR3: TGTGCCAGCAGCTTTGCGGGGAGGGGCCGACCTGGAAACACCATATATTTT.

The count of this clone is one. The genes are TRBV11-3 and TRBJ2-7; tentatively, D is TRBD1 (5 bases). CDR1 SGHNT and CDR2 YENEEA come from the germline V gene. The ends were cut back, 5 bases at V and 4 bases at J, with 18 bases in the middle. The CDR3 contains 15 residues. As DNA, the CDR3 is TGTGCCAGCAGCCCTGCCTCGACAGACGATTACGAGCAGTACTTC. Amino acids: CASSPASTDDYEQYF.

This clone appeared a few times. This rearrangement joins TRBV28 to TRBJ1-3; 9 bases map to TRBD1. Trimming at V came to 6 bases and at J to 2 bases, leaving 5 bases not matched to a gene. CDR1 is MDHEN and CDR2 is SYDVKM in the germline V gene. The CDR3 totals 15 residues. CDR3 in amino acids: CASRYRGLTGNTIYF. The CDR3 DNA sequence: TGTGCCAGCAGATACAGGGGGCTGACTGGAAACACCATATATTTT.

This clone was found once. The chain combines TRBV27 with TRBJ1-6; 9 bases are shared with TRBD1. This CDR3 region has 16 residues. Germline CDR1 reads MNHEY; CDR2 reads SMNVEV (reference sequence). The V segment lost 7 bases and the J segment 6 bases; nucleotides outside the gene matches: 10. The CDR3 nucleotides are TGTGCCAGCACCTCTTTGGGGACAGGGTTTAATTCACCCCTCCACTTT. Translating it yields CASTSLGTGFNSPLHF.

The chain couples TRBV6-1 to TRBJ1-1; D uncertain. The CDR3 is made up of 14 amino acids. Between the trimmed V and J ends, which lost 2 bases and 1 base, there was a span of 8 bases. Germline V CDR1 and CDR2: MNHNS, SASEGT. The CDR3 sequence is CASSETSGNTEAFF. Here the CDR3 DNA reads TGTGCCAGCAGTGAAACGTCAGGGAACACTGAAGCTTTCTTT.

This chain joins TRBV7-2 and TRBJ1-5; tentatively, D is TRBD1 (6 bases). The germline CDR1 and CDR2 sequences are SGHTA and FQGNSA. The CDR3 has 15 residues. V lost 5 bases to trimming and J lost 6 bases, with 17 bases between them. The CDR3 protein is CASSRNPGEGQPQHF. The CDR3 DNA sequence: TGTGCCAGCAGCAGAAATCCAGGGGAGGGTCAGCCCCAGCATTTT.

The chain links TRBV6-4 to TRBJ1-2; D gene uncertain. In germline, CDR1 is MRHNA, CDR2 SNTAGT. The germline V and J ends were trimmed by 4 bases and 5 bases, with 11 bases remaining between them. CDR3 length equals 13 residues. CDR3 protein: CASSAEGGYGYTF. CDR3 coding DNA: TGTGCCAGCAGTGCGGAGGGCGGGTATGGCTACACCTTC.

The CDR3 region has the DNA TGTGCCAGCAGTCGAAGTGGAGCTGGAAACACCATATATTTT. This encodes CASSRSGAGNTIYF. This chain uses TRBV6-5 with TRBJ1-3; D uncertain. This CDR3 has 14 amino acids. Germline-derived CDR1 and CDR2 are MNHEY and SVGAGI. V gave up 5 bases and J gave up 2 bases, with 10 bases separating them.

The V gene is TRBV9, the J gene TRBJ2-1, with 8 bases fitting TRBD2. Germline V gene lookup returns CDR1 SGDLS and CDR2 YYNGEE. CDR3 length: 15 amino acids. J was trimmed by 7 bases and V by 0 bases; bases with no gene match: 6. As DNA, the CDR3 is TGTGCCAGCAGCGTAGACGGGGGGGAGTATAATGAGCAGTTCTTC. Translated: CASSVDGGEYNEQFF.

The chain links TRBV27 to TRBJ2-7; weak D call: TRBD2 (6 bases). With 5 bases removed from V and 7 bases from J, the gap between germline ends came to 12 bases. Germline CDR1 and CDR2: MNHEY and SMNVEV (reference sequence). The CDR3 loop spans 12 amino acids. DNA of the CDR3: TGTGCCAGCAGTGCCGGGGGTCGGGAGCAGTACTTC. Translation gives CASSAGGREQYF.

The V gene is TRBV11-3, the J gene TRBJ2-7, with D possibly TRBD2 on 5 matching bases. The V gene lost 5 bases and the J gene lost 4 bases, with 18 bases spanning the gap. Germline V gene lookup returns CDR1 SGHNT and CDR2 YENEEA. There are 15 residues in the CDR3. The CDR3 sequence: CASSPHGDTQYEQYF. The DNA of the CDR3 is TGTGCCAGCAGCCCCCACGGGGATACCCAATACGAGCAGTACTTC.

The J gene is TRBJ2-3, the V gene TRBV4-2, with TRBD2 as a possible D gene (7 bases). V lost 0 bases and J 8 bases, leaving 15 bases between the germline ends. The CDR3 loop spans 15 amino acids. Germline V gene lookup returns CDR1 LGHNA and CDR2 YNFKEQ. The CDR3 nucleotides read TGTGCCAGCAGCCAAGATCACGGGGGGCAGGGTACGCAGTATTTT. This sequence encodes CASSQDHGGQGTQYF.

With respect to this clone: Germline is not matched at one junction end, which may reflect a read error. The V gene is TRBV4-1, the J gene TRBJ2-2; D is possibly TRBD2 (6 bases). This CDR3 has 15 residues. Germline V gene data show CDR1 as MGHRA and CDR2 as YSYEKL. CDR3 in DNA: TGCGCCAGCAGCCAAGTAGGAGGGAACGCCGGGGAGCTGTTTTTT. Translated, it gives CASSQVGGNAGELFF.

The chain combines TRBV18 with TRBJ2-7, with D possibly TRBD2 on 7 matching bases. Between the trimmed V and J ends, which lost 2 bases and 7 bases, there was a span of 18 bases. Germline V gives CDR1 KGHSH, CDR2 LQKENI. The length of the CDR3 is 15 residues. The CDR3, as DNA: TGTGCCAGCTCACCAAAGTCCGGGGGGCTAGGGGAGCAGTACTTC. Translating gives CASSPKSGGLGEQYF.

The rearrangement uses TRBV5-4 and TRBJ1-6; weak D call: TRBD1 (5 bases). Per germline, CDR1 SGHNT and CDR2 YYREEE (reference sequence). Trimming left V 6 bases short and J 13 bases short, with 23 bases between. CDR3 length equals 15 residues. CDR3 sequence (DNA): TGTGCCAGCACCCAGGGCGGGGTTCACGGCTCCCCCCTCCACTTT. It specifies CASTQGGVHGSPLHF.

The CDR3 region is CASSGGQILQPQHF. CDR3 nucleotide sequence: TGTGCCAGCAGCGGGGGACAGATTTTGCAGCCCCAGCATTTT. V gene TRBV6-5 combines with J gene TRBJ1-5; 7 bases match TRBD1. Germline CDR1 MNHEY, CDR2 SVGAGI. Unmatched junction bases numbered 9, after V lost 6 bases and J lost 7 bases. The CDR3 is 14 residues long.

The gene calls are TRBV19 and TRBJ2-7, with TRBD1 as a possible D gene (5 bases). CDR1 and CDR2 from the germline V gene are LNHDA and SQIVND (reference sequence). This CDR3 has 13 amino acids. Trimming left V 3 bases short and J 2 bases short, with 8 bases between. CDR3 sequence (DNA): TGTGCCAGTAGTATTAGACAGACCTACGAGCAGTACTTC. Translating gives CASSIRQTYEQYF.

The V call is TRBV7-9, the J call TRBJ1-2; D is unclear. The CDR3 extends over 15 amino acids. V lost 8 bases to trimming and J lost 0 bases, with 16 bases between them. Germline CDR1 reads SEHNR; CDR2 reads FQNEAQ (reference sequence). This chain's CDR3 is CASSSDWEANYGYTF. DNA for the CDR3: TGTGCCAGCTCGTCGGACTGGGAAGCTAACTATGGCTACACCTTC.

This chain links TRBV7-8 with TRBJ2-7; the D gene is possibly TRBD2 (5 bases). CDR1 SGHVS and CDR2 FQNEAQ come from the germline V gene. The CDR3 spans 16 residues. V lost 5 bases to trimming and J lost 0 bases, with 17 bases between them. CDR3 sequence (DNA): TGTGCCAGCAGCCAGCCCCCATGGGCGGGCTCCTACGAGCAGTACTTC. Translated: CASSQPPWAGSYEQYF.

The chain has TRBV6-1 and TRBJ1-4; D is perhaps TRBD1 (6 bases). The germline gives CDR1 MNHNS, CDR2 SASEGT. V lost 1 base and J lost 8, with 11 bases in between. This CDR3 has 14 residues. CDR3 protein: CASSEVERGEKLFF. CDR3 bases: TGTGCCAGCAGTGAAGTGGAGAGGGGGGAAAAACTGTTTTTT.

This clone came up once. This chain joins TRBV11-2 and TRBJ2-5; TRBD2 is a possible D gene (5 bases). The germline V gene encodes CDR1 SGHAT and CDR2 FQNNGV. The CDR3 extends over 16 amino acids. The V gene lost 0 bases and the J gene lost 5 bases, with 16 bases spanning the gap. The CDR3 DNA sequence: TGTGCCAGCAGCTTAGAGGGCAGGACTTTAGGGGAGACCCAGTACTTC. Translated, it gives CASSLEGRTLGETQYF.

CDR3: CASLKDPGQSNTEAFF. CDR3 nucleotides: TGTGCCAGCCTCAAGGACCCGGGACAGTCGAACACTGAAGCTTTCTTT. V gene TRBV11-2 combines with J gene TRBJ1-1; 7 bases map to TRBD1. This CDR3 region has 16 residues. The V gene's germline CDR1 is SGHAT and CDR2 FQNNGV. V was pared by 8 bases and J by 1 base, with 13 bases of the junction left unmatched.

The chain is built from TRBV30 and TRBJ2-7; D may be TRBD2 (6 bases). The CDR3 covers 12 residues. Trimming pared 7 bases from V and 2 bases from J, leaving 12 bases between. Germline values: CDR1 GTSNPN, CDR2 SVGIG (reference sequence). The CDR3 loop reads CASRRGTYEQYF. The CDR3 coding sequence is TGTGCCTCTCGACGCGGGACCTACGAGCAGTACTTC. Variable domain in full (rest from reference TRBV30 and TRBJ2-7): SQTIHQWPATLVQPVGSPLSLECTVEGTSNPNLYWYRQAAGRGLQLLFYSVGIGQISSEVPQNLSASRPQDRQFILSSKKLLLSDSGFYLCASRRGTYEQYFGPGTRLTVT.

This chain joins TRBV15 and TRBJ2-5; 8 positions agree with TRBD2. From germline, CDR1 is LNHNV and CDR2 YYDKDF (reference sequence). Losses at the gene ends were 6 bases for V and 0 bases for J; bases not matched to a gene: 6. This CDR3 contains 15 residues. The CDR3 nucleotides are TGTGCCACCAGAGGGCGGGGGGATCACCAAGAGACCCAGTACTTC. Protein product: CATRGRGDHQETQYF.

CDR3 sequence: CASRKLLVGELFF. DNA for the CDR3: TGTGCCAGCAGAAAGCTTTTGGTCGGGGAGCTGTTTTTT. V usage is TRBV6-5 and J usage is TRBJ2-2; D unclear. With 6 bases removed from V and 7 bases from J, the gap between germline ends came to 12 bases. This CDR3 contains 13 residues. CDR1 and CDR2 (germline): MNHEY, SVGAGI.

This clone was seen more than once but under ten times. The genes are TRBV19 and TRBJ1-3, with 8 bases aligning to TRBD1. CDR1 and CDR2 (germline): LNHDA, SQIVND (reference sequence). Trimming took 7 bases from V and 2 from J; bases not matched to a gene: 10. There are 16 residues in the CDR3. CDR3 residues: CASTFDRGLTGNTIYF. In DNA, the CDR3 is TGTGCCAGTACATTCGACAGGGGACTTACTGGAAACACCATATATTTT.

The chain has TRBV16 and TRBJ1-2, with 9 nucleotides matching TRBD1. CDR1 is KGHSY, CDR2 FQNENV, per germline. Trimming at V came to 3 bases and at J to 10 bases, leaving 9 bases not matched to a gene. This CDR3 contains 14 residues. The CDR3 region has the DNA TGTGCCAGCAGCCAGGGGGGGACAGGGAGGACCTACACCTTC. Translating it yields CASSQGGTGRTYTF.

This rearrangement joins TRBV18 to TRBJ2-7; 8 bases are a match to TRBD1. CDR1 and CDR2 from the germline V gene are KGHSH and LQKENI. The CDR3 loop spans 13 amino acids. V dropped 2 bases and J dropped 4; count of bases not matched to a gene: 1. The CDR3 sequence is CASSPRTGYEQYF. CDR3 in DNA: TGTGCCAGCTCACCAAGGACAGGGTACGAGCAGTACTTC.

The chain links TRBV27 to TRBJ2-1; TRBD2 matches at 8 bases. CDR1 is MNHEY and CDR2 is SMNVEV in the germline V gene (reference sequence). Trimming at V came to 6 bases and at J to 6 bases, leaving 7 bases not matched to a gene. This CDR3 is 14 amino acids long. Here the CDR3 DNA reads TGTGCCAGCAGCTTTCGGGGGGGCGGCAATGAGCAGTTCTTC. This codes for CASSFRGGGNEQFF.